Following are 11 T cell receptor beta chains from one sample sequenced in a study of control samples from healthy donors and cancer patients. This table comes from immunoSEQ multiplex PCR, and its TCRdb copy is limited to in-frame clones, with some not included. In the table there are 130,000 or so clones, roughly 94% of which are singletons. Sequenced input: PBMCs. Source of these receptors: a man in his sixties with colorectal cancer.

V is TRBV23-1 and J is TRBJ1-5; maybe TRBD1 (5 bases). TRBV23-1 is filed as an ORF, its function uncertain. This CDR3 spans 12 amino acids. V lost 2 bases, J lost 9 bases, and 8 bases lay in between. CDR3 bases: TGCGCCAGCAGTCAAGTAGGGACGCCCCAGCATTTT. Translation gives CASSQVGTPQHF.

The chain combines TRBV6-2 or TRBV6-3 with TRBJ2-5; D is uncertain. CDR1 and CDR2 from the germline V gene are MNHEY and SVGEGT. The CDR3 is 12 amino acids. Trimming removed 5 bases from V and 7 bases from J, with 11 bases in between. CDR3 in amino acids: CASSPFDGTQYF. The DNA for the CDR3 is TGTGCCAGCAGTCCATTTGATGGGACCCAGTACTTC.

The V call is TRBV5-6, the J call TRBJ2-7; no clear D. The V end was cut by 4 bases, the J end by 11 bases, with 19 bases between. This CDR3 spans 13 amino acids. Per germline, CDR1 SGHDT and CDR2 YYEEEE. In DNA form, the CDR3 reads TGTGCCAGCAGCCCCGGTTGGGGTCATGAGAAGTACTTC. Residues: CASSPGWGHEKYF.

V is TRBV15 and J is TRBJ1-4; D might be TRBD1 (5 bases). The CDR3 loop spans 13 amino acids. Germline CDR1 and CDR2: LNHNV and YYDKDF (reference sequence). Deletions cut 0 bases from V and 7 bases from J, with 6 bases between. This chain's CDR3 is CATSRDRGEKLFF. The CDR3 DNA follows: TGTGCCACCAGCAGAGATAGGGGTGAAAAACTGTTTTTT.

The table lists this clone with a few counts. The chain carries TRBV6-5 and TRBJ2-2, with no clear D. There are 13 residues in the CDR3. V dropped 3 bases and J dropped 5 bases, with 7 bases sitting between them. The germline V gene encodes CDR1 MNHEY and CDR2 SVGAGI. CDR3 protein: CASSYLATGELFF. CDR3 DNA: TGTGCCAGCAGTTATCTGGCTACCGGGGAGCTGTTTTTT.

The chain has TRBV7-9 and TRBJ2-6, with D possibly matching TRBD1 (6 bases). Deletions cut 5 bases from V and 4 bases from J, with 15 bases between. The CDR3 contains 16 residues. Germline V gene lookup returns CDR1 SEHNR and CDR2 FQNEAQ (reference sequence). CDR3 sequence reads: CASSPNDRSGANVLTF. CDR3 sequence (DNA): TGTGCCAGCAGCCCTAACGACAGGTCCGGGGCCAACGTCCTGACTTTC.

This clone was detected once. The chain uses TRBV10-3 and TRBJ1-2; a possible D gene is TRBD1 (6 bases). From germline, CDR1 is ENHRY and CDR2 SYGVKD. Deletions cut 3 bases from V and 3 bases from J, with 11 bases between. The CDR3 is 14 amino acids. CDR3 nucleotide sequence: TGTGCCATCAGTGATAGGGGGGGAGACTATGGCTACACCTTC. Its translation: CAISDRGGDYGYTF.

The V call is TRBV11-2, the J call TRBJ2-1; 7 nucleotides align to TRBD2. The junction had 20 bases not matched to a gene; V was cut back by 3 bases and J by 15 bases. There are 16 residues in the CDR3. Germline CDR1 and CDR2: SGHAT and FQNNGV. The CDR3 nucleotides are TGTGCCAGCAGCTTCGTGCTAGCGGACCCTATTCCTACAATGTTCTTC. Translating gives CASSFVLADPIPTMFF.

This chain uses TRBV6-2 or TRBV6-3 with TRBJ1-1; 11 bases agree with TRBD1. The germline V gene has CDR1 MNHEY and CDR2 SVGEGT. The CDR3 runs to 12 residues. The V segment lost 2 bases and the J segment 11 bases; nucleotides outside the gene matches: 1. Written as DNA, the CDR3 is TGTGCCAGCAGTTACGGGGACAGGGGGGCTTTCTTT. This translates into CASSYGDRGAFF.

V is TRBV7-9 and J is TRBJ1-2; 10 bases fit TRBD1. Germline V gene sequence: CDR1 SEHNR, CDR2 FQNEAQ (reference sequence). CDR3 length: 15 amino acids. Trimming at V came to 3 bases and at J to 1 base, leaving 2 bases not matched to a gene. As DNA, the CDR3 is TGTGCCAGCAGCTTGGGACAGGGGAGTAACTATGGCTACACCTTC. It yields the protein CASSLGQGSNYGYTF.

V gene TRBV11-2 combines with J gene TRBJ2-4; tentatively, D is TRBD2 (6 bases). Per the germline V gene, CDR1 is SGHAT and CDR2 is FQNNGV. This CDR3 comprises 17 residues. The ends were cut back, 1 base at V and 0 bases at J, with 13 bases in the middle. The CDR3 here is CASSLGGLVLAKNIQYF. CDR3 nucleotide sequence: TGTGCCAGCAGCTTAGGGGGACTGGTACTAGCCAAAAACATTCAGTACTTC.